The sequence of this TCR beta chain was determined in a study of T cells in Graves' hyperthyroidism and ophthalmopathy. Regions amplified from RNA transcripts were the TCR beta CDR3 regions. HTBI primers drove first-round RT-PCR of the TCR CDR3. TCRdb re-analysed the multiplex PCR reads in MiXCR, keeping a single row per CDR3 protein. The table has about 340,000 distinct CDR3 sequences, roughly 18% seen once. General observations from the study: The model predicted ophthalmopathy a median around 6 months before onset.

The CDR3 consists of 12 residues. Trimming stripped 1 base from V and 5 bases from J, with 3 bases between. Germline CDR1 SGHVS, CDR2 FQNEAQ. This clonotype was detected many times. Its antigen is undetermined. The V gene is TRBV7-8, the J gene TRBJ2-1, with D uncertain. This TCR was sampled from a woman aged 45-65 years with Graves' hyperthyroidism. Sequencing was performed on blood. In DNA, the CDR3 is TGTGCCAGCAGCTTAGACCACAATGAGCAGTTCTTC. This encodes CASSLDHNEQFF.